The next 18 T cell receptor beta chains were all read from a single sample in a study of cytomegalovirus exposure and HLA in healthy donors. The PCR made use of 60 Vbeta and 13 Jbeta primers. TCRdb's table, derived via immunoSEQ multiplex PCR, lists solely in-frame clones and lacks some. The sample contains 100,000 or so clones, about four fifths of which appear only once. Sequenced sample: PBMCs. These receptors came from a man aged 30 to 39 in good health and CMV-seronegative.

The rearrangement uses TRBV7-9 and TRBJ1-5, with TRBD1 matching over 9 bases. CDR1 is SEHNR and CDR2 is FQNEAQ in the germline V gene (reference sequence). V shed 4 bases, J shed 2 bases, and the junction held 3 bases outside the gene matches. CDR3 length: 15 residues. CDR3 nucleotide sequence: TGTGCCAGCAGCTGGGGACAGGGAGGCAATCAGCCCCAGCATTTT. It encodes CASSWGQGGNQPQHF.

The chain joins TRBV7-2 to TRBJ2-1; TRBD2 matches at 7 bases. CDR1 is SGHTA, CDR2 FQGNSA, per germline. There are 16 residues in the CDR3. The ends lost 0 bases at V and 6 bases at J; junction bases unmatched: 8. The CDR3 spells CASSLARGGIGNEQFF. For the CDR3, the DNA is TGTGCCAGCAGCTTAGCTCGCGGGGGTATAGGCAATGAGCAGTTCTTC.

This clone showed up just once. This chain connects TRBV5-6 to TRBJ1-1; a possible D gene is TRBD1 (6 bases). Germline lookup yields CDR1 SGHDT and CDR2 YYEEEE. V lost 2 bases, J lost 5 bases, and 10 bases lay in between. This CDR3 region has 13 residues. The chain's CDR3 is CASSFTGRTEAFF. CDR3 DNA sequence: TGTGCCAGCAGCTTCACAGGGCGAACTGAAGCTTTCTTT.

The chain carries TRBV5-4 and TRBJ2-5; D possibly corresponds to TRBD2 (6 bases). Near its end, the DNA agrees better with TRBJ2-7, so the J call may be wrong. This CDR3 is 15 amino acids long. Germline CDR1 is SGHNT and CDR2 is YYREEE (reference sequence). This chain's CDR3 is CASSLVGRSSYEQYF. The CDR3 DNA reads as TGTGCCAGCAGCTTGGTTGGGAGGAGCTCCTACGAGCAGTACTTC.

The genes are TRBV7-2 and TRBJ2-3; a possible D gene is TRBD2 (6 bases). From germline, CDR1 is SGHTA and CDR2 FQGNSA. Trimming took off 2 bases at V and 1 base at J, with 16 bases between the two ends. This CDR3 has 17 residues. For the CDR3, the DNA is TGTGCCAGCAGCTTATCCCTTGGCAGGGAGGGCACAGATACGCAGTATTTT. Encoded protein: CASSLSLGREGTDTQYF.

This chain uses TRBV2 with TRBJ2-4; 10 positions match TRBD1. J gave up 3 bases and V 4 bases, and 9 bases lay outside the gene matches. Germline CDR1 is SNHLY and CDR2 is FYNNEI. This CDR3 contains 17 residues. CDR3 sequence reads: CASSGQGALLYKNIQYF. CDR3 DNA: TGTGCCAGCAGTGGACAGGGGGCTCTCCTTTACAAAAACATTCAGTACTTC.

CDR3: CASRPAGAEETQYF. CDR3 nucleotides: TGTGCCAGCCGCCCGGCGGGGGCAGAGGAGACCCAGTACTTC. The chain has TRBV6-6 and TRBJ2-5; possibly TRBD2 for D (7 bases). Germline V gives CDR1 MNHNY, CDR2 SVGAGI (reference sequence). CDR3 size: 14 residues. V was shortened by 8 bases and J by 5 bases, with 18 bases between the two germline ends.

V usage is TRBV19 and J usage is TRBJ1-5; D remains unclear. V dropped 3 bases and J dropped 7 bases, with 16 bases sitting between them. CDR1 and CDR2 from the germline V gene are LNHDA and SQIVND (reference sequence). The CDR3 length is 15 residues. The DNA of the CDR3 is TGTGCCAGTAGTATCCTGGAGGGAGTAAGCCAGCCCCAGCATTTT. It codes for CASSILEGVSQPQHF.

V gene TRBV19 combines with J gene TRBJ2-1, with TRBD2 matching over 13 bases. This CDR3 spans 17 amino acids. Trimming cost V 6 bases and J 7 bases; bases outside gene matches: 12. Germline CDR1 and CDR2: LNHDA and SQIVND (reference sequence). CDR3 region: CASSLLGLAGVRNEQFF. Written as DNA, the CDR3 is TGTGCCAGTAGCCTCCTAGGACTAGCGGGGGTTAGGAATGAGCAGTTCTTC.

This clone showed up just once. V gene TRBV6-1 combines with J gene TRBJ2-1; possible D gene TRBD1, 6 bases. The CDR3 runs to 12 residues. V was trimmed by 4 bases and J by 9 bases, leaving 10 bases between them. Germline CDR1 MNHNS, CDR2 SASEGT. The CDR3 protein is CASSVDSAEQFF. The CDR3 region has the DNA TGTGCCAGCAGTGTGGACAGCGCTGAGCAGTTCTTC.

The chain employs TRBV5-4 and TRBJ2-5; weak D call: TRBD1 (5 bases). CDR1 and CDR2 (germline): SGHNT, YYREEE (reference sequence). Deletions cut 4 bases from V and 3 bases from J, with 10 bases between. This CDR3 has 13 residues. CDR3 in amino acids: CASSPDREETQYF. The DNA for the CDR3 is TGTGCCAGCAGCCCTGACAGAGAAGAGACCCAGTACTTC.

The J gene is TRBJ2-7, the V gene TRBV6-1; 11 bases are shared with TRBD1. This CDR3 is 15 amino acids long. With V trimmed by 2 bases and J by 3 bases, 3 bases remained unmatched. Germline V lookup: CDR1 MNHNS, CDR2 SASEGT. The CDR3 spells CASSERGTGGYEQYF. CDR3 sequence (DNA): TGTGCCAGCAGTGAAAGAGGGACAGGGGGCTACGAGCAGTACTTC.

This clone was counted a few times. This rearrangement joins TRBV12-5 to TRBJ2-3; 10 bases agree with TRBD2. Germline values: CDR1 LGHNT, CDR2 FRNRAP. V dropped 4 bases and J dropped 1; count of bases not matched to a gene: 2. The CDR3 runs 15 residues. The CDR3 DNA reads TGTGCTAGTGGTTCCCTAGCGGGGGGCACAGATACGCAGTATTTT. Protein: CASGSLAGGTDTQYF.

The chain is built from TRBV5-1 and TRBJ2-3; 8 positions match TRBD1. The CDR3 loop spans 15 amino acids. CDR1 and CDR2 (germline): SGHRS, YFSETQ. V dropped 0 bases and J dropped 4; count of bases not matched to a gene: 4. CDR3 nucleotide sequence: TGCGCCAGCAGCTTGGGGGGCAGGGGGCCAGATACGCAGTATTTT. Its translation is CASSLGGRGPDTQYF.

The V and J genes are TRBV9 and TRBJ2-5; no definite D call. Trimming removed 3 bases from V and 0 bases from J, with 3 bases in between. The CDR3 loop spans 12 amino acids. Germline V gene data show CDR1 as SGDLS and CDR2 as YYNGEE. The CDR3 loop is CASSDYQETQYF. The CDR3, as DNA: TGTGCCAGCAGCGACTACCAAGAGACCCAGTACTTC. The whole variable domain, remainder taken from reference TRBV9 and TRBJ2-5, is DSGVTQTPKHLITATGQRVTLRCSPRSGDLSVYWYQQSLDQGLQFLIQYYNGEERAKGNILERFSAQQFPDLHSELNLSSLELGDSALYFCASSDYQETQYFGPGTRLLVL.

V gene TRBV9 combines with J gene TRBJ2-3; 11 nucleotides agree with TRBD2. The CDR3 sequence is 18 residues long. V was pared by 0 bases and J by 5 bases, with 11 bases of the junction left unmatched. The V gene's germline CDR1 is SGDLS and CDR2 YYNGEE. The CDR3 region is CASSVAVGGLADGDTQYF. For the CDR3, the DNA is TGTGCCAGCAGCGTAGCAGTGGGGGGACTAGCGGATGGAGATACGCAGTATTTT.

CDR3 DNA sequence: TGTGCCAGCAGCTTACGTCCGACAGGGAGGAACACTGAAGCTTTCTTT. Amino acid sequence: CASSLRPTGRNTEAFF. The chain employs TRBV11-2 and TRBJ1-1, with 7 positions matching TRBD1. Trimming cost V 2 bases and J 1 base; bases outside gene matches: 7. This CDR3 contains 16 residues. Germline CDR1 reads SGHAT; CDR2 reads FQNNGV.

The chain has TRBV5-8 and TRBJ2-2; D is undetermined. Germline assignment: CDR1 SGHTS and CDR2 YDEGEE. The CDR3 contains 14 residues. With 0 bases removed from V and 1 base from J, the gap between germline ends came to 4 bases. This CDR3 is CASSLDWNTGELFF. The CDR3 DNA is TGTGCCAGCAGCTTGGACTGGAACACCGGGGAGCTGTTTTTT.